This entry concerns a single T cell receptor beta chain. Its antigen is undetermined. Assay: immunoSEQ multiplex PCR; the TCRdb copy retains only in-frame clones and omits some. The table includes 80,000 or so clones, approximately 94% detected once. Germline values: CDR1 MDHEN, CDR2 SYDVKM. Trimming shortened V by 7 bases and J by 7 bases, and 19 bases separated the two germline ends. This CDR3 has 15 residues. These data come from a study of OX40 agonist ivuxolimab in advanced cancers. Study overall: Dose-escalation cases comprised hepatocellular carcinoma, melanoma, renal cell or head and neck cancer. Cohort: approximately 79% men, mean age around 60, aged roughly 20 to 79.

General study findings and limits: The study did not work out the antigen specificity of the expanded peripheral T cells. At doses 0.1 to 3.0 mg/kg, CD4+ and CD8+ clones expanded.

The chain is built from TRBV28 and TRBJ2-2; weak D call: TRBD2 (5 bases). The origin of this receptor is an adult with an advanced solid tumor such as melanoma, head and neck, liver or kidney cancer. The sample in question was CD4+ or CD8+ T cells sorted from blood, obtained in a trial of the OX40 agonist ivuxolimab. This chain's CDR3 is CASIVDRLGVGELFF. CDR3 in DNA: TGTGCCAGCATCGTAGACCGACTGGGAGTCGGGGAGCTGTTTTTT.